This entry lists 2 T cell receptor beta chains sequenced from one sample in a study of T cells in Graves' hyperthyroidism and ophthalmopathy. Amplification yielded TCR beta CDR3 regions, with RNA transcripts as the source. First-round RT-PCR with HTBI primers amplified the TCR CDR3 region. TCRdb processed the multiplex PCR reads anew with MiXCR; each CDR3 protein has one entry. Here the sample spans 300,000 to 450,000 distinct CDR3 sequences, roughly 14% being singletons. The sequencing input was blood. The receptor set was obtained from a woman aged 55-69 years with Graves' hyperthyroidism.

This clonotype was seen many times. J is TRBJ2-7 and V is TRBV20-1; D may be TRBD1 or TRBD2 (5 bases each). The V and J ends lost 3 bases and 3 bases respectively, with 9 bases between them. The CDR3 contains 12 residues. The germline V gene encodes CDR1 DFQATT and CDR2 SNEGSKA (reference sequence). CDR3 region: CSARGRVYEQYF. As DNA, the CDR3 is TGCAGTGCTAGGGGACGTGTCTACGAGCAGTACTTC.

This clonotype turned up a few times. Here the CDR3 reads CASRDRVLGEQYF. The CDR3 DNA follows: TGTGCCAGCAGGGACAGGGTGCTTGGAGAGCAGTACTTC. The chain links TRBV11-2 to TRBJ2-7, with 8 bases identical to TRBD1. V shed 6 bases and J 7 bases; nucleotides not matched to a gene: 8. The V gene's germline CDR1 is SGHAT and CDR2 FQNNGV. CDR3 length: 13 residues.